This record concerns one T cell receptor beta chain sequence. It lacks a known antigen. Qualities for individual bases were not recorded, and no much larger clone is one base off. Including the terminal cysteine and phenylalanine, the CDR3 comprises 13 residues. The read is trimmed to its CDR3 DNA, 39 bases read in frame from base 1. V is cut by 7 bases and J by 0 bases, and the space between the germline ends is 9 bases. TCR alpha and beta chain libraries were amplified separately from the second PCR step onward. Donor CMV status was determined by IFNgamma production from CD4+ T cells after overnight stimulation of fresh PBMCs with CMV viral lysate. CD4 T cells were positively selected using Miltenyi beads, after which CD8 T cells were positively selected from the CD4-negative fraction. After staining for CD3, CD4, CD8, CD45RA, CD27 and a live/dead dye, cells were sorted on a BD Aria II into four subsets based on CD45RA and CD27. A few healthy volunteers provided blood, and each donor's sample was split into CD4 and CD8 T cells and then further divided into four differentiation subsets. Approximately 0.13 L of peripheral blood was drawn per donor, and PBMC were isolated by Ficoll-Paque PLUS density-gradient centrifugation. Sorted cells were lysed in RLT buffer, after which RNA was extracted using a Qiagen RNeasy kit and stored at -80 degrees C.

This record comes from a study of naive and memory T cell subsets (dated by TCRdb to about 2017). For the study in its entirety: An open-source, UMI-based TCR alpha and beta sequencing pipeline was applied to sorted naive and memory peripheral blood T cell subsets. The results of the functional CMV T cell responses matched the IgG serology results in every case. RNA was DNase-treated and reverse transcribed with TCR constant-region primers, mostly using SuperScript III.

Libraries were constructed by UMI-ligation and nested PCR. To cover both TRBC1 and TRBC2, the beta constant-region primer consisted of an equimolar mix of two oligonucleotides. Four rounds of PCR, combining the SP2 primer with nested alpha and beta constant-region primers, were used to amplify the ligated cDNA. A single-stranded oligonucleotide containing the SP2 primer and a 12-nucleotide UMI was joined to the 3' end of the cDNA by T4 RNA ligase 1. Incubation of the ligation reaction lasted about 19-24 hours at 16 degrees C. PCR2 was typically run as a SYBR Green qPCR and stopped at a predetermined threshold to prevent over-amplification. Agencourt AMPure XP magnetic beads were used for all purifications after the first. Library quantification was done by Qubit, followed by a TapeStation check on which the main peak was expected at around 650 bp. Sequencing of the pooled libraries was done on an Illumina MiSeq using v2 2x251 paired-end kits, which typically yielded about 0.85-2.3 million reads per sample. Libraries were pooled at around 4 nM per sample, and about 4.5-7% PhiX was added to improve cluster recognition. Regarding the original processing steps: V and J genes were assigned to Demultiplexor-processed FASTQ reads by Decombinator through tag matching, with a single base-pair mismatch being allowed. Collapsinator used UMIs to correct both sequencing errors and frequency errors arising from PCR heterogeneity. TCRs were translated and CDR3s were extracted from the conserved cysteine to the FGXG phenylalanine by CDR3Translator, with non-productive sequences being flagged. Gini, Shannon entropy and inverse Simpson indices were computed after subsampling the repertoires to the same number of UMI-defined TCRs. Within the linear range, a power law was fitted to clonotype abundance distributions using maximum likelihood. Similar UMI counts, unique TCR numbers and clonal distributions were obtained with the pipeline and with MIGEC on one naive CD8 sample. One analysis removed from the naive repertoire any naive TCRs that were also found in any memory subset from the same donor. The repertoires were searched for 6,000 to 9,500 CMV-associated CDR3 sequences that had been compiled from VDJdb and a published dataset. Using fastp trimming at Q25 and MiXCR clonotype assembly, TCRdb reanalyzed the public sequencing data and kept in-frame beta chains. Every CDR3 protein is listed once, alongside the most common genes and DNA of its rows. None of the V and J calls come from the authors' own analysis; TCRdb made them. Within this sample are 150,000 or so distinct CDR3 sequences, with roughly 20% of them counted one time only. 0.09% to 0.13% of the sample comes from the top ten.

The investigation overall reported the following: The repertoire findings for the naive and memory subsets could not be validated against a ground truth because none was available. A few larger clonotypes were present in naive repertoires, especially CD8 naive repertoires, and these clonotypes were possibly memory cells re-expressing CD45RA. After error correction, over 95% of naive TCR sequences appeared only once, giving much steeper abundance distributions than memory subsets. RNA-based TCR counts may be influenced by expression changes linked to T cell activation and differentiation. TCR abundance followed a power law whose exponent differed between naive and memory subsets but was consistent across the three individuals. Gini index rose and Shannon and inverse Simpson diversity fell from naive through CM, EM and EMRA in both CD4 and CD8 cells. A clonotype was defined as a single alpha or beta chain sequence rather than as a paired alpha/beta receptor.

Sequenced sample: naive CD4+ T cells from blood. The cell subset or site label on this specimen signifies: naive T cells, CD45RA high CD27+. This clonotype was sampled from a human donor in good health. The chain is made from TRBV12-3 or TRBV12-4 and TRBJ2-5; the D gene cannot be resolved reliably. The DNA sequence follows: TGTGCCAGCACCCATTGGGACCAAGAGACCCAGTACTTC. It encodes CASTHWDQETQYF.